Following are 28 T cell receptor beta chains from one sample sequenced in a study of blood T cell repertoires in COVID-19 (TCRdb year 2020). The protocol used for the library was the immunoSEQ multiplex PCR assay. Drawn from immuneACCESS, this table holds only the in-frame rearrangements with V and J called that TCRdb kept. Clones are partly lost; checked studies trace under half to an unresolved V gene and leave the rest unexplained. This sample has 150,000 to 200,000 clones in its table, and under 90% of those were observed once. Approximately 8% of the sample is in the top ten clones. Sequencing was performed on PBMCs or T cells enriched from blood (not recorded which). The receptors here all came from a woman aged 45-65 years who had recovered from COVID-19.

This clone has a single count. CDR3 region: CASSPHPSGGGEQYF. CDR3 coding DNA: TGTGCCAGCAGCCCCCACCCTAGCGGGGGAGGCGAGCAGTACTTC. The chain uses TRBV7-2 and TRBJ2-7; 10 nucleotides align to TRBD2. In germline, CDR1 is SGHTA, CDR2 FQGNSA. The CDR3 spans 15 residues. J lost 6 bases, V lost 5 bases, and 10 bases had no gene match.

The gene calls are TRBV18 and TRBJ2-1; tentative D call: TRBD1 (6 bases). The CDR3 is 15 residues long. V lost 2 bases, J lost 8 bases, and 16 bases lay in between. Germline V lookup: CDR1 KGHSH, CDR2 LQKENI. The CDR3 reads CASSPWDIQGDEQFF. The CDR3 region has the DNA TGTGCCAGCTCACCATGGGACATACAAGGGGATGAGCAGTTCTTC.

Comment on this clone: Other DNA sequences in this sample translate to the same CDR3. This sequence joins TRBV6-6 and TRBJ2-7; no clear D gene. CDR3 size: 11 residues. Germline V gene sequence: CDR1 MNHNY, CDR2 SVGAGI (reference sequence). Trimming removed 6 bases from V and 3 bases from J, with 6 bases in between. The CDR3 protein is CASSPLYEQYF. Here the CDR3 DNA reads TGTGCCAGCAGCCCCCTCTACGAGCAGTACTTC.

This clone was picked up many times. The identical CDR3 is also encoded by other nucleotide sequences in the sample. J is TRBJ1-1 and V is TRBV7-2; 7 nucleotides align to TRBD1. The germline gives CDR1 SGHTA, CDR2 FQGNSA. The CDR3 extends over 13 amino acids. Trimming cost V 5 bases and J 4 bases; bases outside gene matches: 4. The CDR3 loop reads CASSKDRATEAFF. CDR3 coding DNA: TGTGCCAGCAGCAAAGACAGGGCCACTGAAGCTTTCTTT.

The V call is TRBV7-9, the J call TRBJ2-1, with 9 bases that match TRBD2. The CDR3 contains 18 residues. Trimming cost V 3 bases and J 5 bases; bases outside gene matches: 14. Germline CDR1 and CDR2: SEHNR and FQNEAQ (reference sequence). The CDR3 DNA reads TGTGCCAGCAGCTTTGTCTTGTCCGATAGCGGGAGAGACAATGAGCAGTTCTTC. This gives the protein CASSFVLSDSGRDNEQFF.

This clone has a single count. The chain employs TRBV5-1 and TRBJ2-3; D is perhaps TRBD1 (5 bases). CDR3 length equals 12 residues. The V and J ends lost 4 bases and 7 bases respectively, with 10 bases between them. Looked up from germline, CDR1 is SGHRS and CDR2 is YFSETQ. The CDR3 reads CASSLDTHTQYF. The CDR3 DNA follows: TGCGCCAGCAGCCTGGACACGCATACGCAGTATTTT.

This clone has only a few counts. The chain links TRBV4-1 to TRBJ1-1, with no clear D. The V end was cut by 6 bases, the J end by 5 bases, with 13 bases between. The CDR3 covers 13 residues. Germline CDR1 is MGHRA and CDR2 is YSYEKL. CDR3 DNA sequence: TGCGCCAGCAGACCGACGGGCGGGACTGAAGCTTTCTTT. Protein sequence: CASRPTGGTEAFF.

The chain has TRBV14 and TRBJ1-2, with 8 bases fitting TRBD1. Germline V gives CDR1 SGHDN, CDR2 FVKESK. With 3 bases clipped from V and 8 bases from J, the junction kept 5 bases outside the gene matches. CDR3 size: 13 residues. CDR3 nucleotides: TGTGCCAGCAGCCAGGGGACAGGTGGAGGCTACACCTTC. Protein sequence: CASSQGTGGGYTF.

The chain uses TRBV13 and TRBJ1-1; no firm D call. CDR3 length: 11 amino acids. Germline CDR1 and CDR2: PRHDT and FYEKMQ (reference sequence). V was clipped by 6 bases and J by 4 bases, with 6 bases between them. As DNA, the CDR3 is TGTGCCAGCAGAAGAGGCACTGAAGCTTTCTTT. Translating it yields CASRRGTEAFF.

CDR3 nucleotide sequence: TGTGCCAGCAGACCCGTTACTTCTAGCGGGGGGTCTACCCAGTACTTC. It translates to CASRPVTSSGGSTQYF. V usage is TRBV3-1 (or the pseudogene TRBV3-2) and J usage is TRBJ2-5; 11 bases match TRBD2. J lost 8 bases, V lost 6 bases, and 14 bases had no gene match. The CDR3 runs to 16 residues. From germline, CDR1 is LGHDT and CDR2 YNNKEL (reference sequence).

This sequence joins TRBV6-2 or TRBV6-3 and TRBJ2-7; 10 bases are a match to TRBD2. V dropped 6 bases and J dropped 11; count of bases not matched to a gene: 10. CDR1 is MNHEY and CDR2 is SVGEGT in the germline V gene. The CDR3 length is 13 residues. CDR3 bases: TGTGCCAGCAGCCGGCCGGGGAGCGGGGGGGAGTACTTC. The encoded protein is CASSRPGSGGEYF.

This chain connects TRBV27 to TRBJ1-1; 7 positions agree with TRBD1. Germline V CDR1 and CDR2: MNHEY, SMNVEV (reference sequence). The CDR3 runs 14 residues. The V and J ends lost 6 bases and 0 bases, in that order; junction bases with no gene match: 4. DNA of the CDR3: TGTGCCAGCAGGCCGGGACAGATGAACACTGAAGCTTTCTTT. Translating it yields CASRPGQMNTEAFF.

This rearrangement joins TRBV28 to TRBJ2-1; 8 bases are a match to TRBD1. Trimming removed 6 bases from V and 6 bases from J; junction bases left unmatched: 1. The CDR3 covers 12 residues. Germline CDR1 MDHEN, CDR2 SYDVKM. The CDR3 here is CASRGQVNEQFF. The CDR3 bases are TGTGCCAGCAGGGGACAGGTCAATGAGCAGTTCTTC.

Worth noting for this clone: Other nucleotide sequences from this sample produce the same CDR3. The V call is TRBV29-1, the J call TRBJ1-5; D possibly corresponds to TRBD1 (6 bases). CDR3 length: 13 amino acids. Germline V gives CDR1 SQVTM, CDR2 ANQGSEA. Trimming stripped 6 bases from V and 0 bases from J, with 9 bases between. DNA for the CDR3: TGCAGCGTAGGACAGTATAGCAATCAGCCCCAGCATTTT. It encodes CSVGQYSNQPQHF. The full variable domain, rest sourced from reference TRBV29-1 and TRBJ1-5, is SAVISQKPSRDICQRGTSLTIQCQVDSQVTMMFWYRQQPGQSLTLIATANQGSEATYESGFVIDKFPISRPNLTFSTLTVSNMSPEDSSIYLCSVGQYSNQPQHFGDGTRLSIL.

This sequence joins TRBV28 and TRBJ1-5, with D perhaps TRBD1 (5 bases). V dropped 3 bases and J dropped 5 bases, with 11 bases sitting between them. The germline CDR1 and CDR2 sequences are MDHEN and SYDVKM. There are 14 residues in the CDR3. CDR3: CASSFTPGDQPQHF. The CDR3 DNA reads TGTGCCAGCAGTTTCACGCCGGGGGATCAGCCCCAGCATTTT.

The chain combines TRBV28 with TRBJ1-1; D gene unclear. Per the germline V gene, CDR1 is MDHEN and CDR2 is SYDVKM. CDR3 size: 11 residues. V was clipped by 7 bases and J by 5 bases, with 8 bases between them. CDR3: CASTVLTEAFF. The CDR3 nucleotides read TGTGCCAGCACCGTCCTTACTGAAGCTTTCTTT. Combining the CDR3 with reference TRBV28 and TRBJ1-1 gives the whole variable domain DVKVTQSSRYLVKRTGEKVFLECVQDMDHENMFWYRQDPGLGLRLIYFSYDVKMKEKGDIPEGYSVSREKKERFSLILESASTNQTSMYLCASTVLTEAFFGQGTRLTVV.

This sequence joins TRBV6-5 and TRBJ1-1, with TRBD1 matching over 9 bases. With V trimmed by 6 bases and J by 5 bases, 10 bases remained unmatched. This CDR3 contains 15 residues. Germline lookup yields CDR1 MNHEY and CDR2 SVGAGI. Here the CDR3 reads CASRFPGQGATEAFF. CDR3 DNA sequence: TGTGCCAGCAGATTCCCGGGACAGGGTGCAACTGAAGCTTTCTTT.

This clone was observed a handful of times. V and J are TRBV18 and TRBJ2-4, with D unclear. The germline V and J ends were trimmed by 0 bases and 10 bases, with 10 bases remaining between them. CDR1 is KGHSH and CDR2 is LQKENI in the germline V gene. CDR3 length: 13 amino acids. The CDR3 DNA reads TGTGCCAGCTCACCACCGACTGAGATAATTCAGTACTTC. As protein: CASSPPTEIIQYF.

The chain carries TRBV7-2 and TRBJ2-6, with 7 nucleotides matching TRBD1. CDR1 is SGHTA and CDR2 is FQGNSA in the germline V gene. CDR3 length: 15 amino acids. V gave up 5 bases and J gave up 2 bases; unmatched junction bases: 3. For the CDR3, the DNA is TGTGCCAGCAGCGTAAGGGGGCCTGGGGCCAACGTCCTGACTTTC. Protein product: CASSVRGPGANVLTF.

The chain combines TRBV5-1 with TRBJ1-2; TRBD1 is a possible D gene (6 bases). The germline gives CDR1 SGHRS, CDR2 YFSETQ. The CDR3 consists of 14 residues. Trimming cost V 2 bases and J 3 bases, with 11 bases left between them. The CDR3 coding sequence is TGCGCCAGCAGCTTAGCAGGGGAGTACTATGGCTACACCTTC. Translated, it gives CASSLAGEYYGYTF.

This clone was seen once. This chain uses TRBV5-8 with TRBJ2-3; maybe TRBD1 (7 bases). CDR3 length: 15 residues. The V gene lost 4 bases and the J gene lost 5 bases, with 17 bases spanning the gap. CDR1 and CDR2 (germline): SGHTS, YDEGEE. The CDR3 loop reads CASSPRLGGRDTQYF. The CDR3, as DNA: TGTGCCAGCAGCCCTCGACTAGGGGGCCGAGATACGCAGTATTTT.

This chain links TRBV6-1 with TRBJ1-5; perhaps TRBD1 as D (6 bases). With 4 bases removed from V and 4 bases from J, the gap between germline ends came to 17 bases. Germline CDR1 is MNHNS and CDR2 is SASEGT. The CDR3 runs 16 residues. The CDR3 bases are TGTGCCAGCAGTGTAACAGGGATAGGCTTTAATCAGCCCCAGCATTTT. This sequence encodes CASSVTGIGFNQPQHF.

The chain is built from TRBV11-2 and TRBJ2-5; TRBD2 aligns across 8 bases. V gave up 1 base and J gave up 4 bases; unmatched junction bases: 8. This CDR3 has 16 amino acids. Germline loops: CDR1 SGHAT, CDR2 FQNNGV. The CDR3 bases are TGTGCCAGCAGCTTAGGCACTAGCGGAGCCGTAGAGACCCAGTACTTC. It translates to CASSLGTSGAVETQYF.

In regard to this clone: Germline and junction disagree at one end, which may indicate a read error. The J gene is TRBJ2-1, the V gene TRBV7-7, with 14 nucleotides matching TRBD2. There are 16 residues in the CDR3. The germline CDR1 and CDR2 sequences are SSHAT and FNYEAQ (reference sequence). The CDR3 region has the DNA TGTGCTAGCAGCTTAGGGACTAGCGGGAGCCACAATGAGCAGTTCTTC. Residues: CASSLGTSGSHNEQFF.

This clone showed up just a few times. The chain couples TRBV5-6 to TRBJ2-7; 9 bases map to TRBD2. This CDR3 is built from 15 residues. Germline CDR1 and CDR2: SGHDT and YYEEEE. After removal of 4 bases from V and 0 bases from J, the junction contained 5 bases not matched to a gene. Here the CDR3 DNA reads TGTGCCAGCAGCCCGAGCGGGGGGCTCTCCTACGAGCAGTACTTC. Translated: CASSPSGGLSYEQYF.

The chain joins TRBV19 to TRBJ2-3, with D uncertain. V was clipped by 6 bases and J by 1 base, with 14 bases between them. Germline CDR1 LNHDA, CDR2 SQIVND (reference sequence). This CDR3 is 15 amino acids long. CDR3 bases: TGTGCCAGTAGCAAAGTGACTCGGGGCACAGATACGCAGTATTTT. Translating it yields CASSKVTRGTDTQYF.

The genes are TRBV7-2 and TRBJ1-6, with D possibly matching TRBD1 (5 bases). The CDR3 loop spans 15 amino acids. The V end was cut by 1 base, the J end by 6 bases, with 10 bases between. Germline CDR1 reads SGHTA; CDR2 reads FQGNSA. The chain's CDR3 is CASSLGGSGNSPLHF. CDR3 in DNA: TGTGCCAGCAGCTTAGGGGGCAGTGGTAATTCACCCCTCCACTTT.

This chain connects TRBV11-3 to TRBJ2-1, with 8 bases that match TRBD2. The length of the CDR3 is 14 residues. Germline V gene sequence: CDR1 SGHNT, CDR2 YENEEA. Trimming removed 8 bases from V and 15 bases from J; junction bases left unmatched: 18. This chain's CDR3 is CASRNGNGGAIPFF. CDR3 coding DNA: TGTGCCAGCCGAAACGGAAACGGGGGGGCCATTCCGTTCTTC.